This is a list of T cell receptor beta chains from one sample in a study of blood T cell repertoires in COVID-19. Libraries were prepared by immunoSEQ multiplex PCR; TCRdb keeps only in-frame clonotypes and omits some of them. This table holds about 180,000 clones, 85% found once. Sequencing was done on a sample of PBMCs or T cells enriched from blood (not recorded which). The receptors were sampled from a man aged 35 to 55 who had recovered from COVID-19. Both conserved end residues are part of each CDR3. A D gene is named only where the DNA matches it firmly. Clone size is shown for a subset of rows, as once, few, many or a class of expanded clone.

V gene: TRBV30
clone size: .
D gene: .
J gene: TRBJ2-7
CDR3 DNA: TGTGCCTGGAGTGACCCTTGGGGAGGCGAGCAGTACTTC
CDR3 protein: CAWSDPWGGEQYF

V gene: TRBV11-1
clone size: few
D gene: .
J gene: TRBJ2-7
CDR3 DNA: TGTGCCAGCAGCTCAAACGGGGTCCCGGGTCACTACGAGCAGTACTTC
CDR3 protein: CASSSNGVPGHYEQYF

V gene: TRBV28
clone size: few
D gene: .
J gene: TRBJ1-1
CDR3 DNA: TGTGCCAGCAGCACGGGAGGCACTGAAGCTTTCTTT
CDR3 protein: CASSTGGTEAFF

V gene: TRBV28
clone size: .
D gene: .
J gene: TRBJ2-7
CDR3 DNA: TGTGCCAGCAGTTTTAGGGGGAGGGACGACGAGCAGTACTTC
CDR3 protein: CASSFRGRDDEQYF

V gene: TRBV7-6
clone size: .
D gene: .
J gene: TRBJ1-3
CDR3 DNA: TGTGCCAGCAGCTTTGGACTGAATGGTGGAAACACCATATATTTT
CDR3 protein: CASSFGLNGGNTIYF

V gene: TRBV28
clone size: .
D gene: .
J gene: TRBJ1-2
CDR3 DNA: TGTGCCAGCAGACAGACGGGAAACTATGGCTACACCTTC
CDR3 protein: CASRQTGNYGYTF

V gene: TRBV12-3/TRBV12-4
clone size: .
D gene: TRBD1
J gene: TRBJ2-7
CDR3 DNA: TGTGCCAGCAGGAGACAGGGCGAGCAGTACTTC
CDR3 protein: CASRRQGEQYF

V gene: TRBV27
clone size: .
D gene: TRBD1
J gene: TRBJ1-2
CDR3 DNA: TGTGCCAGCAGTACGACAGGGTATGGACATGGCTACACCTTC
CDR3 protein: CASSTTGYGHGYTF

V gene: TRBV7-8
clone size: .
D gene: .
J gene: TRBJ1-3
CDR3 DNA: TGTGCCAGCCGCCCCCGGGGGAACACCATATATTTT
CDR3 protein: CASRPRGNTIYF

V gene: TRBV28
clone size: few
D gene: .
J gene: TRBJ1-4
CDR3 DNA: TGTGCCAGCAGTTTAACCCAACGGTGGTCTCTTAATGAAAAACTGTTTTTT
CDR3 protein: CASSLTQRWSLNEKLFF

V gene: TRBV2
clone size: .
D gene: TRBD1
J gene: TRBJ1-4
CDR3 DNA: TGTGCCAGTAAAATCGGTCCAGTAGACAGGGTGAACGAAAAACTGTTTTTT
CDR3 protein: CASKIGPVDRVNEKLFF

V gene: TRBV4-1
clone size: few
D gene: .
J gene: TRBJ1-2
CDR3 DNA: TGCGCCAGCAGCCAAACGGGGGGGTATGGCTACACCTTC
CDR3 protein: CASSQTGGYGYTF

V gene: TRBV2
clone size: .
D gene: TRBD1
J gene: TRBJ1-1
CDR3 DNA: TGTGCCAGCAGGCCAGACAGGGGGAACACTGAAGCTTTCTTT
CDR3 protein: CASRPDRGNTEAFF

V gene: TRBV6-5
clone size: .
D gene: TRBD1
J gene: TRBJ1-6
CDR3 DNA: TGTGCCAGCAGACATACAGGGGGCAATTCACCCCTCCACTTT
CDR3 protein: CASRHTGGNSPLHF

V gene: TRBV19
clone size: once
D gene: .
J gene: TRBJ1-2
CDR3 DNA: TGTGCCAGTAGTATCGACACCGGAGGGTATGGCTACACCTTC
CDR3 protein: CASSIDTGGYGYTF

V gene: TRBV28
clone size: few
D gene: TRBD2
J gene: TRBJ2-3
CDR3 DNA: TGTGCCAGCAGTTTAAGGGCTAGCGGTCCAGATACGCAGTATTTT
CDR3 protein: CASSLRASGPDTQYF

V gene: TRBV9
clone size: .
D gene: .
J gene: TRBJ2-4
CDR3 DNA: TGTGCCAGCAGCGTATCCGACAGGGGAGGGGACATTCAGTACTTC
CDR3 protein: CASSVSDRGGDIQYF

V gene: TRBV19
clone size: .
D gene: .
J gene: TRBJ1-5
CDR3 DNA: TGTGCCAGTAGTATAGGACAGAGGAAGCCCCAGCATTTT
CDR3 protein: CASSIGQRKPQHF

V gene: TRBV29-1
clone size: .
D gene: .
J gene: TRBJ2-3
CDR3 DNA: TGCAGCGTTGAGAGGGGGAGAGGCACAGATACGCAGTATTTT
CDR3 protein: CSVERGRGTDTQYF

V gene: TRBV27
clone size: few
D gene: .
J gene: TRBJ2-1
CDR3 DNA: TGTGCCAGCAGTTTATTACCGGGTTCCTACAATGAGCAGTTCTTC
CDR3 protein: CASSLLPGSYNEQFF

V gene: TRBV11-3
clone size: .
D gene: .
J gene: TRBJ2-3
CDR3 DNA: TGTGCCAGCAGCTTGGACAGGAGGGCGACAGATACGCAGTATTTT
CDR3 protein: CASSLDRRATDTQYF

V gene: TRBV2
clone size: .
D gene: TRBD2
J gene: TRBJ2-7
CDR3 DNA: TGTGCCAGCAGCCAAAGGCGACTAGCGGGTTACGAGCAGTACTTC
CDR3 protein: CASSQRRLAGYEQYF

V gene: TRBV11-3
clone size: .
D gene: .
J gene: TRBJ2-1
CDR3 DNA: TGTGCCAGCAGCTTTAATCCCACAGGGTTGGCGTTCTTC
CDR3 protein: CASSFNPTGLAFF

V gene: TRBV9
clone size: .
D gene: .
J gene: TRBJ1-1
CDR3 DNA: TGTGCCAGCAGCGACTCTAACACTGAAGCTTTCTTT
CDR3 protein: CASSDSNTEAFF

V gene: TRBV6-2/TRBV6-3
clone size: .
D gene: .
J gene: TRBJ2-7
CDR3 DNA: TGTGCCAGCAGTTACCCCTCCGACAGATCAACTAACTACGAGCAGTACTTC
CDR3 protein: CASSYPSDRSTNYEQYF

V gene: TRBV5-6
clone size: .
D gene: .
J gene: TRBJ2-2
CDR3 DNA: TGTGCCAGCAGCTTGGCCTCGGGGGAGCTGTTTTTT
CDR3 protein: CASSLASGELFF

V gene: TRBV9
clone size: .
D gene: .
J gene: TRBJ1-1
CDR3 DNA: TGTGCCAGCAGCGGGGGGGAGGCTGAAGCTTTCTTT
CDR3 protein: CASSGGEAEAFF

V gene: TRBV7-9
clone size: .
D gene: .
J gene: TRBJ1-2
CDR3 DNA: TGTGCCAGCAGCGAGCCAGAGGTGTACGGCTACACCTTC
CDR3 protein: CASSEPEVYGYTF

V gene: TRBV7-7
clone size: .
D gene: .
J gene: TRBJ2-2
CDR3 DNA: TGTGCTAGCAGCCTAGACAGAACCGGGGAGCTGTTTTTT
CDR3 protein: CASSLDRTGELFF